Listed here are 3 T cell receptor beta chains from one sample, sequenced in a study of blood T cell repertoires in COVID-19. Libraries were prepared by immunoSEQ multiplex PCR; TCRdb keeps only in-frame clonotypes and omits some of them. The profile covers more than 200,000 clones, with around 88% appearing a single time and 1.5% to 2% taken by the ten largest. Sequencing was carried out using peripheral blood. The source of these receptors is a man aged 25-45 years with active or convalescent COVID-19.

The chain joins TRBV7-2 to TRBJ1-1, with a weak D call TRBD1 (5 bases). Germline CDR1 SGHTA, CDR2 FQGNSA. The V end was cut by 6 bases, the J end by 1 base, with 15 bases between. This CDR3 has 15 residues. CDR3 loop: CASSRGGGENTEAFF. CDR3 DNA: TGTGCCAGCAGTCGCGGGGGAGGTGAGAACACTGAAGCTTTCTTT.

V gene TRBV11-3 combines with J gene TRBJ2-1, with TRBD2 matching over 7 bases. The V gene's germline CDR1 is SGHNT and CDR2 YENEEA. This CDR3 has 12 amino acids. V lost 4 bases, J lost 9 bases, and 3 bases stayed unmatched. Here the CDR3 DNA reads TGTGCCAGCAGCTGGGGGAGGGGTGAGCAGTTCTTC. Protein sequence: CASSWGRGEQFF.

The count of this clone is one. The J gene is TRBJ2-7, the V gene TRBV18, with 12 bases aligning to TRBD1. The CDR3 is 15 amino acids. The V gene end was trimmed by 6 bases and the J gene end by 2 bases; junction bases not matched to a gene: 5. The germline V gene has CDR1 KGHSH and CDR2 LQKENI. The CDR3 region has the DNA TGTGCCAGCTCGATGGGACAGGGGGCCCCCTACGAGCAGTACTTC. Translated: CASSMGQGAPYEQYF.